The 23 T cell receptor beta chains below were found in one sample sequenced in a study of T cell responses to AZD1222 COVID-19 vaccine (dated by TCRdb to 2020 to 2023). Libraries came from the immunoSEQ multiplex PCR assay. TCRdb mirrors the immuneACCESS table, restricted to in-frame sequences. Some clones are absent from its copies; in checked studies, under half trace to an unresolved V gene, and the reason for the others is unknown. Across this sample there are under 140,000 clones, with around 80% seen only once. The ten largest clones add up to 4.6% of the sample. Interpreted using the paper, the time point label stands for: baseline before first vaccination. The sample consisted of peripheral blood, taken on day 0 of AZD1222 vaccination. These receptors were taken from an adult in good health.

This chain links TRBV6-5 with TRBJ1-4, with TRBD1 matching over 9 bases. Germline V gene lookup returns CDR1 MNHEY and CDR2 SVGAGI. The trim removed 6 bases at V and 1 base at J, leaving 3 bases unmatched. This CDR3 region has 15 residues. The CDR3 DNA reads as TGTGCCAGCAGAGGACAGGGGCAAACTAATGAAAAACTGTTTTTT. Translated: CASRGQGQTNEKLFF.

This chain connects TRBV11-2 to TRBJ1-6; the D gene is possibly TRBD1 (5 bases). The CDR3 is 12 residues long. V shed 7 bases and J shed 8 bases, with 9 bases lying between them. Germline lookup yields CDR1 SGHAT and CDR2 FQNNGV. CDR3 loop: CASKDRDSPLHF. CDR3 in DNA: TGTGCCAGCAAAGACAGAGATTCACCCCTCCACTTT.

This clone was counted a few times. CDR3 nucleotides: TGTGCCAGCAGCTTAGTGGCAGGGAGCAATCAGCCCCAGCATTTT. Its translation is CASSLVAGSNQPQHF. The chain recombines TRBV7-6 with TRBJ1-5; perhaps TRBD1 as D (5 bases). V was trimmed by 1 base and J by 1 base, leaving 8 bases between them. Germline V gives CDR1 SGHVS, CDR2 FNYEAQ. The CDR3 runs 15 residues.

CDR3 residues: CATSRDRARNQPQHF. CDR3 coding DNA: TGTGCCACCAGCAGAGACAGGGCCCGGAATCAGCCCCAGCATTTT. The V gene is TRBV15, the J gene TRBJ1-5, with D tentatively TRBD1 (5 bases). The CDR3 covers 15 residues. Deletions cut 0 bases from V and 4 bases from J, with 10 bases between. Per germline, CDR1 LNHNV and CDR2 YYDKDF (reference sequence).

This chain links TRBV29-1 with TRBJ1-1; D ambiguous. Trimming shortened V by 3 bases and J by 0 bases, and 14 bases separated the two germline ends. Germline V gives CDR1 SQVTM, CDR2 ANQGSEA. The CDR3 has 15 amino acids. The CDR3 region has the DNA TGCAGCGTTGACGGCGCGGACCCTATGAACACTGAAGCTTTCTTT. Translated: CSVDGADPMNTEAFF.

This sequence joins TRBV6-2 or TRBV6-3 and TRBJ1-2; D not certain. The CDR3 is made up of 11 amino acids. Per germline, CDR1 MNHEY and CDR2 SVGEGT. Trimming removed 4 bases at V and 8 bases at J, with 8 bases between. CDR3 protein: CASSSVEGYTF. The DNA for the CDR3 is TGTGCCAGCAGTTCCGTCGAGGGCTACACCTTC.

The chain carries TRBV6-5 and TRBJ1-1; D unclear. Germline V lookup: CDR1 MNHEY, CDR2 SVGAGI. The CDR3 contains 13 residues. Deletions cut 11 bases from V and 1 base from J, with 14 bases between. The CDR3 spells CASGRRGNTEAFF. The CDR3 DNA is TGTGCCTCCGGTAGACGGGGGAACACTGAAGCTTTCTTT.

The sample holds a few counts of this clone. The chain employs TRBV6-2 or TRBV6-3 and TRBJ1-5, with 8 bases identical to TRBD1. Germline V gene sequence: CDR1 MNHEY, CDR2 SVGEGT. The CDR3 loop spans 19 amino acids. The junction had 18 bases not matched to a gene; V was cut back by 5 bases and J by 3 bases. In DNA, the CDR3 is TGTGCCAGCAGTGATTCCGGGACAGGCCTCAGAACACTCAATCAGCCCCAGCATTTT. This gives the protein CASSDSGTGLRTLNQPQHF.

The chain links TRBV12-3 or TRBV12-4 to TRBJ2-7; possibly TRBD1 for D (5 bases). The germline V and J ends were trimmed by 3 bases and 3 bases, with 9 bases remaining between them. The CDR3 sequence is 13 residues long. The CDR3 spells CASSLRRGYEQYF. Here the CDR3 DNA reads TGTGCCAGCAGTTTGCGAAGGGGCTACGAGCAGTACTTC.

The rearrangement joins TRBV3-1 (or the pseudogene TRBV3-2) to TRBJ2-2; D is undetermined. The V end was cut by 0 bases, the J end by 4 bases, with 15 bases between. CDR3 length: 17 amino acids. CDR1 LGHDT and CDR2 YNNKEL come from the germline V gene (reference sequence). This CDR3 is CASSQESRKYSTGELFF. The CDR3 nucleotides read TGTGCCAGCAGCCAAGAATCCAGAAAGTACTCCACCGGGGAGCTGTTTTTT.

This chain connects TRBV5-4 to TRBJ1-4; D is undetermined. The germline CDR1 and CDR2 sequences are SGHNT and YYREEE (reference sequence). V lost 4 bases and J 6 bases, leaving 10 bases between the germline ends. CDR3 length: 13 amino acids. CDR3 loop: CASSLGSHEKLFF. The CDR3 nucleotides are TGTGCCAGCAGCCTGGGCAGTCATGAAAAACTGTTTTTT.

As concerns this clone: The sample holds other DNA sequences that translate to the same CDR3. This chain links TRBV6-1 with TRBJ1-2; D is ambiguous. V was shortened by 2 bases and J by 8 bases, with 15 bases between the two germline ends. Germline V gene lookup returns CDR1 MNHNS and CDR2 SASEGT. There are 14 residues in the CDR3. The CDR3: CASSESLIVGGYTF. The CDR3 DNA reads TGTGCCAGCAGTGAAAGTCTCATTGTCGGCGGCTACACCTTC.

The chain recombines TRBV6-1 with TRBJ1-1, with TRBD1 identical over 7 bases. Germline V gene data show CDR1 as MNHNS and CDR2 as SASEGT. J lost 13 bases, V lost 2 bases, and 19 bases had no gene match. The CDR3 consists of 16 residues. CDR3 coding DNA: TGTGCCAGCAGTGAATGGTCCGGCCCCACCGGGACAGAGGTTTTCTTT. It specifies CASSEWSGPTGTEVFF.

This clone was counted a few times. This sequence joins TRBV24-1 and TRBJ1-1, with 11 bases identical to TRBD1. The CDR3 runs 14 residues. Germline values: CDR1 KGHDR, CDR2 SFDVKD. Trimming took 3 bases from V and 10 from J; bases not matched to a gene: 6. In DNA, the CDR3 is TGTGCCACCAGTGATCCCGGGACAGGGGGGGGAGCTTTCTTT. Translation gives CATSDPGTGGGAFF.

The rearrangement uses TRBV18 and TRBJ1-3; D is ambiguous. CDR1 is KGHSH, CDR2 LQKENI, per germline. The CDR3 spans 15 residues. Trimming stripped 4 bases from V and 0 bases from J, with 10 bases between. CDR3 region: CASSLHDGSGNTIYF. DNA for the CDR3: TGTGCCAGCTCACTTCACGACGGCTCTGGAAACACCATATATTTT.

The J gene is TRBJ1-1, the V gene TRBV12-3 or TRBV12-4; D ambiguous. CDR3 length: 13 amino acids. The germline V and J ends were trimmed by 2 bases and 3 bases, with 7 bases remaining between them. The CDR3 loop is CASSLPGYTEAFF. CDR3 nucleotides: TGTGCCAGCAGTTTACCGGGATACACTGAAGCTTTCTTT.

This clone turned up a few times. The rearrangement joins TRBV27 to TRBJ1-5; 7 nucleotides agree with TRBD1. Germline V CDR1 and CDR2: MNHEY, SMNVEV (reference sequence). V was clipped by 6 bases and J by 5 bases; unmatched bases: 1. The CDR3 has 12 amino acids. The CDR3 region has the DNA TGTGCCAGCAGCACAGGGGATCAGCCCCAGCATTTT. Translating it yields CASSTGDQPQHF.

V usage is TRBV5-1 and J usage is TRBJ1-3, with D unresolved. CDR1 and CDR2 from the germline V gene are SGHRS and YFSETQ. Deletions cut 2 bases from V and 0 bases from J, with 21 bases between. The CDR3 spans 19 residues. CDR3 sequence reads: CASSFRQVQFGSSGNTIYF. The CDR3 DNA reads TGCGCCAGCAGCTTTCGGCAGGTCCAATTTGGGAGCTCTGGAAACACCATATATTTT.

This chain joins TRBV3-1 (or the pseudogene TRBV3-2) and TRBJ1-2, with 8 bases that match TRBD1. V shed 3 bases and J 4 bases; nucleotides not matched to a gene: 4. This CDR3 has 14 residues. In germline, CDR1 is LGHDT, CDR2 YNNKEL (reference sequence). CDR3 DNA: TGTGCCAGCAGCCATTGGGACAGGACCTATGGCTACACCTTC. It codes for CASSHWDRTYGYTF.

The V and J genes are TRBV12-3 or TRBV12-4 and TRBJ1-2; 7 positions agree with TRBD1. V trimming: 6 bases; J trimming: 4 bases; junction bases outside the gene matches: 5. This CDR3 is built from 13 residues. The CDR3 sequence: CASRDREGYGYTF. The CDR3, as DNA: TGTGCCAGCAGAGACAGGGAGGGCTATGGCTACACCTTC.

The chain is built from TRBV5-6 and TRBJ2-7; D call uncertain. The V end was cut by 2 bases, the J end by 1 base, with 7 bases between. CDR3 size: 13 residues. From germline, CDR1 is SGHDT and CDR2 YYEEEE. CDR3 region: CASSLDWSYEQYF. Written as DNA, the CDR3 is TGTGCCAGCAGCTTAGACTGGTCCTACGAGCAGTACTTC.

The chain has TRBV7-2 and TRBJ1-1; D is undetermined. The V end was cut by 3 bases, the J end by 6 bases, with 20 bases between. From germline, CDR1 is SGHTA and CDR2 FQGNSA. This CDR3 has 16 amino acids. DNA for the CDR3: TGTGCCAGCAGCTTTCGACCGGCGGGGTCCGCCCCTGAAGCTTTCTTT. The encoded protein is CASSFRPAGSAPEAFF.

This chain connects TRBV5-5 to TRBJ2-3, with D uncertain. V lost 2 bases and J 5 bases, leaving 9 bases between the germline ends. In germline, CDR1 is SGHKS, CDR2 YYEKEE (reference sequence). This CDR3 is built from 13 residues. The CDR3 DNA follows: TGTGCCAGCAGCTTAGAATGGGGAGATACGCAGTATTTT. It codes for CASSLEWGDTQYF. Variable domain in full (rest from reference TRBV5-5 and TRBJ2-3): DAGVTQSPTHLIKTRGQQVTLRCSPISGHKSVSWYQQVLGQGPQFIFQYYEKEERGRGNFPDRFSARQFPNYSSELNVNALLLGDSALYLCASSLEWGDTQYFGPGTRLTVL.